These 26 T cell receptor beta chains came from one sample sequenced in a study of blood T cell repertoires in COVID-19. The data were produced by immunoSEQ multiplex PCR, yet TCRdb's version contains in-frame clones alone and is incomplete. This repertoire shows 85,000 to 130,000 clones, around 85% found once; its top ten account for less than 3.5%. Sequenced: PBMCs or T cells enriched from blood (not recorded which). The receptors were sampled from a woman in her forties or fifties who had recovered from COVID-19.

The sample holds a few counts of this clone. This chain connects TRBV30 to TRBJ1-4, with TRBD1 matching over 7 bases. Germline assignment: CDR1 GTSNPN and CDR2 SVGIG (reference sequence). The ends lost 1 base at V and 3 bases at J; junction bases unmatched: 5. CDR3 length equals 15 residues. CDR3 DNA: TGTGCCTGGAGTGAACAGGGGTGGGCTAATGAAAAACTGTTTTTT. It codes for CAWSEQGWANEKLFF. Combining the CDR3 with reference TRBV30 and TRBJ1-4 gives the whole variable domain SQTIHQWPATLVQPVGSPLSLECTVEGTSNPNLYWYRQAAGRGLQLLFYSVGIGQISSEVPQNLSASRPQDRQFILSSKKLLLSDSGFYLCAWSEQGWANEKLFFGSGTQLSVL.

The chain joins TRBV19 to TRBJ2-5; D call uncertain. Between the trimmed V and J ends, which lost 6 bases and 4 bases, there was a span of 6 bases. From germline, CDR1 is LNHDA and CDR2 SQIVND (reference sequence). The CDR3 has 11 amino acids. The CDR3 loop reads CASSLGETQYF. CDR3 nucleotide sequence: TGTGCCAGTAGCCTCGGAGAGACCCAGTACTTC.

The chain recombines TRBV11-2 with TRBJ2-3, with 7 bases that match TRBD2. Germline trimming cut 0 bases from V and 0 bases from J; bases unmatched to any gene: 9. This CDR3 comprises 18 residues. CDR1 is SGHAT, CDR2 FQNNGV, per germline. DNA of the CDR3: TGTGCCAGCAGCTTAGAATCCCTAGCGGTATTTAGCACAGATACGCAGTATTTT. It codes for CASSLESLAVFSTDTQYF.

The chain's CDR3 is CAWSPRDNEQFF. CDR3 nucleotides: TGTGCCTGGAGTCCCCGGGACAATGAGCAGTTCTTC. The V gene is TRBV30, the J gene TRBJ2-1; no clear D gene. The CDR3 has 12 amino acids. Germline assignment: CDR1 GTSNPN and CDR2 SVGIG (reference sequence). The V gene lost 2 bases and the J gene lost 5 bases, with 7 bases spanning the gap.

The genes are TRBV27 and TRBJ2-1, with D perhaps TRBD2 (5 bases). The V and J ends lost 3 bases and 0 bases respectively, with 18 bases between them. The CDR3 extends over 18 amino acids. Germline CDR1 is MNHEY and CDR2 is SMNVEV (reference sequence). In nucleotides, the CDR3 is TGTGCCAGCAGTTTGGTCAAACAACTAGGGCCCTCCTACAATGAGCAGTTCTTC. Residues: CASSLVKQLGPSYNEQFF.

The genes are TRBV28 and TRBJ2-5, with 10 positions matching TRBD2. The CDR3 totals 14 residues. Germline-derived CDR1 and CDR2 are MDHEN and SYDVKM. Unmatched junction bases numbered 6, after V lost 7 bases and J lost 4 bases. The chain's CDR3 is CASNIAGGIETQYF. The CDR3 nucleotides are TGTGCCAGCAACATAGCGGGGGGCATAGAGACCCAGTACTTC.

The chain couples TRBV7-9 to TRBJ1-4; D is uncertain. The CDR3 totals 14 residues. The germline CDR1 and CDR2 sequences are SEHNR and FQNEAQ (reference sequence). V lost 1 base to trimming and J lost 5 bases, with 8 bases between them. The chain's CDR3 is CASSLGTENEKLFF. The DNA of the CDR3 is TGTGCCAGCAGCTTAGGGACTGAGAATGAAAAACTGTTTTTT.

The chain has TRBV15 and TRBJ1-6; TRBD1 is a possible D gene (6 bases). Germline loops: CDR1 LNHNV, CDR2 YYDKDF (reference sequence). This CDR3 contains 17 residues. With 6 bases removed from V and 10 bases from J, the gap between germline ends came to 25 bases. In nucleotides, the CDR3 is TGTGCCACCAGGACAACCGGGGACACGGATTTGGAGTCACCCCTCCACTTT. Protein product: CATRTTGDTDLESPLHF.

The rearrangement uses TRBV18 and TRBJ2-7, with 13 bases matching TRBD2. The CDR3 is 15 residues long. V shed 6 bases, J shed 6 bases, and the junction held 8 bases outside the gene matches. CDR1 KGHSH and CDR2 LQKENI come from the germline V gene. CDR3 sequence: CASSRTSGGDVEQYF. Here the CDR3 DNA reads TGTGCCAGCTCTAGAACTAGCGGGGGGGACGTCGAGCAGTACTTC.

This clone was found once. The gene calls are TRBV24-1 and TRBJ2-3; D perhaps matches TRBD1 (5 bases). The germline V gene encodes CDR1 KGHDR and CDR2 SFDVKD. This CDR3 spans 15 amino acids. With 4 bases removed from V and 3 bases from J, the gap between germline ends came to 13 bases. CDR3 residues: CATSDLDKGTDTQYF. DNA of the CDR3: TGTGCCACCAGTGACCTGGACAAGGGTACAGATACGCAGTATTTT.

The chain employs TRBV24-1 and TRBJ2-2; 8 bases align to TRBD1. The length of the CDR3 is 18 residues. The germline V gene encodes CDR1 KGHDR and CDR2 SFDVKD. Trimming at V came to 3 bases and at J to 5 bases, leaving 13 bases not matched to a gene. For the CDR3, the DNA is TGTGCCACCAGTGATCCCGGAGCCCGGGACAGGACGACCGGGGAGCTGTTTTTT. This encodes CATSDPGARDRTTGELFF.

This chain joins TRBV7-9 and TRBJ1-2; no clear D gene. The germline gives CDR1 SEHNR, CDR2 FQNEAQ (reference sequence). The V end was cut by 0 bases, the J end by 2 bases, with 7 bases between. The CDR3 contains 14 residues. CDR3 sequence reads: CASSLASGNYGYTF. The DNA for the CDR3 is TGTGCCAGCAGCTTAGCGTCGGGGAACTATGGCTACACCTTC. Full variable domain (missing parts from reference TRBV7-9 and TRBJ1-2): DTGVSQNPRHKITKRGQNVTFRCDPISEHNRLYWYRQTLGQGPEFLTYFQNEAQLEKSRLLSDRFSAERPKGSFSTLEIQRTEQGDSAMYLCASSLASGNYGYTFGSGTRLTVV.

The chain links TRBV28 to TRBJ2-3; 7 bases match TRBD1. Trimming cost V 5 bases and J 2 bases; bases outside gene matches: 13. This CDR3 region has 17 residues. Germline V gene sequence: CDR1 MDHEN, CDR2 SYDVKM. The CDR3 protein is CASSPNTPGQTTDTQYF. CDR3 nucleotide sequence: TGTGCCAGCAGTCCGAATACACCGGGACAGACCACAGATACGCAGTATTTT.

This rearrangement joins TRBV5-1 to TRBJ2-1; 9 bases map to TRBD1. CDR3 length: 16 amino acids. Germline values: CDR1 SGHRS, CDR2 YFSETQ. The junction had 8 bases not matched to a gene; V was cut back by 0 bases and J by 7 bases. The CDR3 loop is CASSLEEGTGRNEQFF. As DNA, the CDR3 is TGCGCCAGCAGCTTGGAGGAGGGGACAGGGCGGAATGAGCAGTTCTTC. The variable domain in full, completed from reference TRBV5-1 and TRBJ2-1, reads KAGVTQTPRYLIKTRGQQVTLSCSPISGHRSVSWYQQTPGQGLQFLFEYFSETQRNKGNFPGRFSGRQFSNSRSEMNVSTLELGDSALYLCASSLEEGTGRNEQFFGPGTRLTVL.

CDR3 in DNA: TGCGCCAGCAGCTCGACAGGGGGAAGCTATGGCTACACCTTC. Protein: CASSSTGGSYGYTF. The rearrangement joins TRBV5-1 to TRBJ1-2, with TRBD1 identical over 9 bases. CDR1 and CDR2 (germline): SGHRS, YFSETQ. The CDR3 is 14 residues long. V gave up 3 bases and J gave up 4 bases; unmatched junction bases: 4.

The table lists this clone with a few counts. The rearrangement links TRBV7-3 to TRBJ1-2, with D tentatively TRBD1 (6 bases). The CDR3 length is 13 residues. The V and J ends lost 7 bases and 4 bases respectively, with 13 bases between them. Germline loops: CDR1 SGHTA, CDR2 FQGTGA. CDR3 coding DNA: TGTGCCAGCACGAAGCGGGGGGCCTATGGCTACACCTTC. This encodes CASTKRGAYGYTF.

The chain recombines TRBV6-4 with TRBJ2-7, with 8 bases that match TRBD1. Germline V gene sequence: CDR1 MRHNA, CDR2 SNTAGT. The junction had 11 bases not matched to a gene; V was cut back by 7 bases and J by 6 bases. The CDR3 has 14 residues. The CDR3 sequence: CASIFPDRVFEQYF. CDR3 nucleotide sequence: TGTGCCAGCATTTTCCCGGACAGGGTATTCGAGCAGTACTTC.

The V gene is TRBV5-1, the J gene TRBJ2-7; TRBD1 might be the D (5 bases). The CDR3 totals 16 residues. V was cut by 4 bases and J by 3 bases, with 20 bases left in between. Germline V gene lookup returns CDR1 SGHRS and CDR2 YFSETQ. Here the CDR3 reads CASSDPGLTVYYEQYF. CDR3 bases: TGCGCCAGCAGCGACCCTGGTTTGACAGTTTACTACGAGCAGTACTTC. Together with reference TRBV5-1 and TRBJ2-7, the CDR3 gives the full variable domain: KAGVTQTPRYLIKTRGQQVTLSCSPISGHRSVSWYQQTPGQGLQFLFEYFSETQRNKGNFPGRFSGRQFSNSRSEMNVSTLELGDSALYLCASSDPGLTVYYEQYFGPGTRLTVT.

The CDR3 protein is CASSRLVSNEKLFF. CDR3 coding DNA: TGTGCCAGCAGCCGTCTCGTGTCTAATGAAAAACTGTTTTTT. The V and J genes are TRBV9 and TRBJ1-4, with D uncertain. The V end lost 4 bases, the J end lost 3 bases, and 10 bases lay between the germline ends. The CDR3 runs 14 residues. From germline, CDR1 is SGDLS and CDR2 YYNGEE. Full variable domain (outside the CDR3, taken from reference TRBV9 and TRBJ1-4): DSGVTQTPKHLITATGQRVTLRCSPRSGDLSVYWYQQSLDQGLQFLIQYYNGEERAKGNILERFSAQQFPDLHSELNLSSLELGDSALYFCASSRLVSNEKLFFGSGTQLSVL.

The V gene is TRBV28, the J gene TRBJ1-1; no firm D call. The CDR3 covers 13 residues. V was trimmed by 4 bases and J by 11 bases, leaving 17 bases between them. CDR1 MDHEN and CDR2 SYDVKM come from the germline V gene. The CDR3 loop reads CASSSPAGNVAFF. The CDR3 nucleotides are TGTGCCAGCAGTTCCCCAGCGGGGAATGTTGCTTTCTTT.

The rearrangement uses TRBV7-3 and TRBJ2-6; D uncertain. The CDR3 spans 16 residues. The V gene's germline CDR1 is SGHTA and CDR2 FQGTGA. The V and J ends lost 2 bases and 0 bases respectively, with 8 bases between them. The chain's CDR3 is CASSLGPGSGANVLTF. CDR3 DNA: TGTGCCAGCAGCTTAGGGCCAGGCTCTGGGGCCAACGTCCTGACTTTC.

The J gene is TRBJ2-7, the V gene TRBV15; D is possibly TRBD2 (6 bases). Looked up from germline, CDR1 is LNHNV and CDR2 is YYDKDF (reference sequence). The CDR3 totals 15 residues. V lost 0 bases and J 5 bases, leaving 14 bases between the germline ends. The CDR3 protein is CATSRDLRGSHEQYF. CDR3 coding DNA: TGTGCCACCAGCAGAGATCTTCGGGGGTCTCACGAGCAGTACTTC.

CDR3 protein: CASSYAPPGTEAFF. The CDR3 coding sequence is TGTGCCAGCAGTTACGCACCTCCGGGCACTGAAGCTTTCTTT. This rearrangement joins TRBV6-5 to TRBJ1-1; no definite D call. Trimming shortened V by 2 bases and J by 4 bases, and 11 bases separated the two germline ends. The CDR3 is made up of 14 amino acids. Germline V lookup: CDR1 MNHEY, CDR2 SVGAGI.

The genes are TRBV5-1 and TRBJ1-1; the D gene is possibly TRBD1 (6 bases). Between the trimmed V and J ends, which lost 5 bases and 3 bases, there was a span of 11 bases. Germline values: CDR1 SGHRS, CDR2 YFSETQ. The CDR3 loop spans 13 amino acids. The CDR3 here is CASRAGDHTEAFF. The CDR3 nucleotides read TGCGCCAGCAGGGCAGGGGATCACACTGAAGCTTTCTTT.

The chain links TRBV7-6 to TRBJ2-1; 10 bases match TRBD2. The CDR3 contains 16 residues. Germline V CDR1 and CDR2: SGHVS, FNYEAQ. V shed 2 bases and J 5 bases; nucleotides not matched to a gene: 6. The CDR3 coding sequence is TGTGCCAGCAGCTTAACAGCGGGGGGGCCTAACAATGAGCAGTTCTTC. Its protein product is CASSLTAGGPNNEQFF.

CDR3 sequence reads: CASSFSNEQYF. The CDR3 DNA sequence: TGTGCCAGCAGCTTTAGTAACGAGCAGTACTTC. The chain uses TRBV7-2 and TRBJ2-7; D ambiguous. V was trimmed by 3 bases and J by 5 bases, leaving 5 bases between them. Germline loops: CDR1 SGHTA, CDR2 FQGNSA. This CDR3 region has 11 residues.